Listed here are 28 T cell receptor beta chains from one sample, sequenced in a study of blood T cell repertoires in COVID-19. Clones were read by immunoSEQ multiplex PCR, and TCRdb kept only the in-frame ones, dropping some. The table includes roughly 280,000 clones, 84% detected once. Material: peripheral blood. The source of these receptors is a man aged 55 to 70 with acute or convalescent COVID-19.

The genes are TRBV19 and TRBJ2-2; TRBD2 matches at 8 bases. V was pared by 3 bases and J by 6 bases, with 6 bases of the junction left unmatched. The CDR3 has 15 amino acids. From germline, CDR1 is LNHDA and CDR2 SQIVND (reference sequence). The CDR3 coding sequence is TGTGCCAGTAGTATCCGGGAGGGCCTGGCCGGGGAGCTGTTTTTT. Translating it yields CASSIREGLAGELFF.

This clone turned up a few times. The rearrangement links TRBV9 to TRBJ2-7, with D tentatively TRBD2 (5 bases). Trimming removed 0 bases at V and 0 bases at J, with 13 bases between. The germline gives CDR1 SGDLS, CDR2 YYNGEE. The CDR3 is 16 amino acids. CDR3: CASSVGLAPFSYEQYF. For the CDR3, the DNA is TGTGCCAGCAGCGTAGGCCTAGCCCCCTTCTCCTACGAGCAGTACTTC. The variable domain in full, with the rest retrieved from reference TRBV9 and TRBJ2-7, is DSGVTQTPKHLITATGQRVTLRCSPRSGDLSVYWYQQSLDQGLQFLIQYYNGEERAKGNILERFSAQQFPDLHSELNLSSLELGDSALYFCASSVGLAPFSYEQYFGPGTRLTVT.

The chain couples TRBV9 to TRBJ2-2; tentatively, D is TRBD2 (6 bases). The germline V gene encodes CDR1 SGDLS and CDR2 YYNGEE. Trimming removed 1 base from V and 4 bases from J, with 11 bases in between. The CDR3 extends over 15 amino acids. The CDR3 spells CASSVLQGGTGELFF. The DNA for the CDR3 is TGTGCCAGCAGCGTATTGCAGGGAGGCACCGGGGAGCTGTTTTTT.

The chain joins TRBV7-3 to TRBJ2-1, with 9 bases identical to TRBD1. This CDR3 region has 16 residues. The V gene's germline CDR1 is SGHTA and CDR2 FQGTGA. V dropped 5 bases and J dropped 7; count of bases not matched to a gene: 12. The CDR3 sequence: CASSLIRRDRVNEQFF. The CDR3 coding sequence is TGTGCCAGCAGCCTCATCCGCCGGGACAGGGTTAATGAGCAGTTCTTC.

V is TRBV9 and J is TRBJ2-2, with unresolved D. The ends were cut back, 0 bases at V and 4 bases at J, with 16 bases in the middle. The germline V gene encodes CDR1 SGDLS and CDR2 YYNGEE. The CDR3 has 17 amino acids. Here the CDR3 reads CASSVATSRVLTGELFF. The CDR3 bases are TGTGCCAGCAGCGTAGCTACAAGCCGGGTCCTCACCGGGGAGCTGTTTTTT.

The chain carries TRBV9 and TRBJ2-2; 8 nucleotides match TRBD2. This CDR3 is built from 12 residues. The V gene end was trimmed by 7 bases and the J gene end by 7 bases; junction bases not matched to a gene: 3. The germline V gene encodes CDR1 SGDLS and CDR2 YYNGEE. Here the CDR3 DNA reads TGTGCCAGCCGAAGCGGGGGCGGGGAGCTGTTTTTT. It yields the protein CASRSGGGELFF. The variable domain in full, with the rest retrieved from reference TRBV9 and TRBJ2-2, is DSGVTQTPKHLITATGQRVTLRCSPRSGDLSVYWYQQSLDQGLQFLIQYYNGEERAKGNILERFSAQQFPDLHSELNLSSLELGDSALYFCASRSGGGELFFGEGSRLTVL.

This clone was detected once. The chain carries TRBV23-1 and TRBJ2-7; unclear D gene. TRBV23-1 falls under the ORF class, with uncertain function. Trimming took off 8 bases at V and 6 bases at J, with 8 bases between the two ends. CDR3 length: 10 amino acids. CDR3 protein: CASARIEQYF. The CDR3 DNA reads as TGCGCCAGCGCGAGGATCGAGCAGTACTTC.

A few counts support this clone. The chain has TRBV7-9 and TRBJ1-1; D unclear. Germline loops: CDR1 SEHNR, CDR2 FQNEAQ (reference sequence). Trimming left V 2 bases short and J 5 bases short, with 9 bases between. The CDR3 totals 13 residues. This chain's CDR3 is CASSLSGATEAFF. CDR3 bases: TGTGCCAGCAGCTTATCCGGAGCTACTGAAGCTTTCTTT. The full variable domain, in which reference TRBV7-9 and TRBJ1-1 provide the parts outside the CDR3, is DTGVSQNPRHKITKRGQNVTFRCDPISEHNRLYWYRQTLGQGPEFLTYFQNEAQLEKSRLLSDRFSAERPKGSFSTLEIQRTEQGDSAMYLCASSLSGATEAFFGQGTRLTVV.

The chain is built from TRBV21-1 and TRBJ2-3; TRBD1, the D gene given by the table, was not confirmed from the DNA. TRBV21-1 is given as a pseudogene. The CDR3 length is 20 residues. CDR3 nucleotides: TGTGCCAGCAGCAAAAGGGACAGGCTGCTCCTCCGGAGAAGCACAGATACGCAGTATTTT. As protein: CASSKRDRLLLRRSTDTQYF.

The rearrangement uses TRBV5-1 and TRBJ2-7; TRBD2 matches at 7 bases. Germline V gene data show CDR1 as SGHRS and CDR2 as YFSETQ. V was clipped by 6 bases and J by 0 bases; unmatched bases: 9. The length of the CDR3 is 15 residues. CDR3 in DNA: TGCGCCAGCACCCTGGGGGGGACGGCCTCCTACGAGCAGTACTTC. Translating gives CASTLGGTASYEQYF.

This clone showed up just a few times. The chain has TRBV7-3 and TRBJ1-5; 8 positions match TRBD1. J was trimmed by 7 bases and V by 3 bases; bases with no gene match: 2. The V gene's germline CDR1 is SGHTA and CDR2 FQGTGA. This CDR3 has 13 amino acids. The CDR3 DNA follows: TGTGCCAGCAGCTTGCAGGGGGCACAGCCCCAGCATTTT. It translates to CASSLQGAQPQHF. The full variable domain, with the rest looked up from reference TRBV7-3 and TRBJ1-5, is GAGVSQTPSNKVTEKGKYVELRCDPISGHTALYWYRQSLGQGPEFLIYFQGTGAADDSGLPNDRFFAVRPEGSVSTLKIQRTERGDSAVYLCASSLQGAQPQHFGDGTRLSIL.

The chain carries TRBV18 and TRBJ2-1; 7 nucleotides align to TRBD1. With 2 bases clipped from V and 8 bases from J, the junction kept 15 bases outside the gene matches. The CDR3 is made up of 17 amino acids. Germline V lookup: CDR1 KGHSH, CDR2 LQKENI. CDR3: CASSPTRSLDRDDEQFF. In nucleotides, the CDR3 is TGTGCCAGCTCACCAACTAGGAGCCTCGACAGGGACGATGAGCAGTTCTTC.

V is TRBV24-1 and J is TRBJ1-6; 7 positions agree with TRBD1. This CDR3 is 18 amino acids long. In germline, CDR1 is KGHDR, CDR2 SFDVKD. V trimming: 5 bases; J trimming: 4 bases; junction bases outside the gene matches: 13. CDR3 nucleotide sequence: TGTGCCACCAGTGTCCGCCGGGACAGAGAACGGTATAATTCACCCCTCCACTTT. Protein: CATSVRRDRERYNSPLHF.

This clone was observed once. The V gene is TRBV7-9, the J gene TRBJ2-7, with a weak D call TRBD1 (6 bases). The CDR3 totals 14 residues. V lost 8 bases to trimming and J lost 0 bases, with 14 bases between them. The germline V gene encodes CDR1 SEHNR and CDR2 FQNEAQ (reference sequence). The CDR3 sequence is CASAGTTPSYEQYF. The CDR3 coding sequence is TGTGCCAGCGCTGGGACAACCCCCTCCTACGAGCAGTACTTC.

The chain combines TRBV27 with TRBJ2-1; 7 bases line up with TRBD2. Unmatched junction bases numbered 8, after V lost 2 bases and J lost 10 bases. The CDR3 is made up of 14 amino acids. CDR1 and CDR2 (germline): MNHEY, SMNVEV (reference sequence). Here the CDR3 reads CASSLVGGTEEQFF. DNA of the CDR3: TGTGCCAGCAGTTTAGTGGGAGGGACCGAGGAGCAGTTCTTC.

This sequence joins TRBV14 and TRBJ2-1; maybe TRBD1 (6 bases). The CDR3 sequence is 13 residues long. The V end was cut by 5 bases, the J end by 10 bases, with 15 bases between. Germline V lookup: CDR1 SGHDN, CDR2 FVKESK. In DNA form, the CDR3 reads TGTGCCAGCAGCAAAGGGACAATTGTCGAGCAGTTCTTC. The encoded protein is CASSKGTIVEQFF. Supplemented by reference TRBV14 and TRBJ2-1, the full variable domain reads EAGVTQFPSHSVIEKGQTVTLRCDPISGHDNLYWYRRVMGKEIKFLLHFVKESKQDESGMPNNRFLAERTGGTYSTLKVQPAELEDSGVYFCASSKGTIVEQFFGPGTRLTVL.

The gene calls are TRBV2 and TRBJ2-3; possible D gene TRBD2, 7 bases. V was pared by 4 bases and J by 8 bases, with 22 bases between. CDR1 is SNHLY, CDR2 FYNNEI, per germline. The CDR3 spans 16 residues. The CDR3 loop reads CASSAPGLRGAGTQYF. DNA of the CDR3: TGTGCCAGCAGTGCCCCGGGACTAAGGGGGGCCGGTACGCAGTATTTT. The whole variable domain, remainder taken from reference TRBV2 and TRBJ2-3, is EPEVTQTPSHQVTQMGQEVILRCVPISNHLYFYWYRQILGQKVEFLVSFYNNEISEKSEIFDDQFSVERPDGSNFTLKIRSTKLEDSAMYFCASSAPGLRGAGTQYFGPGTRLTVL.

The chain combines TRBV19 with TRBJ1-1, with a tentative D call TRBD1 (6 bases). This CDR3 comprises 14 residues. The V gene lost 6 bases and the J gene lost 0 bases, with 11 bases spanning the gap. The germline CDR1 and CDR2 sequences are LNHDA and SQIVND (reference sequence). The CDR3 bases are TGTGCCAGTAGCCAGGGGCGGGTGAACACTGAAGCTTTCTTT. Protein: CASSQGRVNTEAFF.

This chain connects TRBV18 to TRBJ2-3, with TRBD1 identical over 11 bases. Germline V gene sequence: CDR1 KGHSH, CDR2 LQKENI. After removal of 5 bases from V and 0 bases from J, the junction contained 7 bases not matched to a gene. The CDR3 extends over 17 amino acids. In DNA, the CDR3 is TGTGCCAGCTCATCAACCGGGACAGGGGGAAGCACAGATACGCAGTATTTT. Protein sequence: CASSSTGTGGSTDTQYF.

The chain employs TRBV29-1 and TRBJ1-3; D is unclear. Germline CDR1 reads SQVTM; CDR2 reads ANQGSEA. V was clipped by 5 bases and J by 4 bases, with 12 bases between them. This CDR3 is 13 amino acids long. The CDR3 region is CSVIVLSGNTIYF. DNA of the CDR3: TGCAGCGTTATAGTATTAAGCGGAAACACCATATATTTT.

This rearrangement joins TRBV6-5 to TRBJ1-2, with no clear D. The CDR3 has 11 amino acids. V was cut by 5 bases and J by 4 bases, with 5 bases left in between. Germline V lookup: CDR1 MNHEY, CDR2 SVGAGI. The CDR3 region is CASSNSYGYTF. CDR3 bases: TGTGCCAGCAGTAACAGCTATGGCTACACCTTC.

The chain couples TRBV29-1 to TRBJ1-5; no definite D call. Trimming left V 4 bases short and J 4 bases short, with 8 bases between. The CDR3 spans 12 residues. Germline CDR1 reads SQVTM; CDR2 reads ANQGSEA. DNA of the CDR3: TGCAGCGTTGCGTGGCCTAATCAGCCCCAGCATTTT. Residues: CSVAWPNQPQHF.

This rearrangement joins TRBV7-9 to TRBJ1-2; 7 nucleotides agree with TRBD1. The CDR3 has 16 residues. Unmatched junction bases numbered 12, after V lost 5 bases and J lost 3 bases. Germline-derived CDR1 and CDR2 are SEHNR and FQNEAQ (reference sequence). Written as DNA, the CDR3 is TGTGCCAGCAGCGCATCCGGGACAGACTTATACTATGGCTACACCTTC. Protein: CASSASGTDLYYGYTF.

The rearrangement uses TRBV27 and TRBJ2-7; TRBD2 matches 8 bases. Germline CDR1 MNHEY, CDR2 SMNVEV (reference sequence). The CDR3 has 17 amino acids. Trimming cost V 4 bases and J 2 bases; bases outside gene matches: 13. The CDR3 is CASSSALGLAGTYEQYF. In DNA form, the CDR3 reads TGTGCCAGCAGTTCAGCCCTCGGGCTAGCGGGTACCTACGAGCAGTACTTC.

CDR3 sequence reads: CASRLAVGYNEQFF. CDR3 coding DNA: TGTGCCAGCAGACTAGCGGTGGGATACAATGAGCAGTTCTTC. J is TRBJ2-1 and V is TRBV7-2, with 8 bases aligning to TRBD2. In germline, CDR1 is SGHTA, CDR2 FQGNSA. The CDR3 runs to 14 residues. The V and J ends lost 6 bases and 4 bases, in that order; junction bases with no gene match: 5.

The V gene is TRBV5-4, the J gene TRBJ2-7, with 8 bases fitting TRBD1. The junction had 1 base not matched to a gene; V was cut back by 2 bases and J by 3 bases. CDR1 is SGHNT and CDR2 is YYREEE in the germline V gene (reference sequence). This CDR3 is built from 13 residues. The CDR3 region is CASSLTGGYEQYF. Written as DNA, the CDR3 is TGTGCCAGCAGCTTAACAGGGGGCTACGAGCAGTACTTC.

The chain couples TRBV5-4 to TRBJ2-6, with D possibly matching TRBD1 (6 bases). Between the trimmed V and J ends, which lost 2 bases and 3 bases, there was a span of 9 bases. The CDR3 loop spans 15 amino acids. Looked up from germline, CDR1 is SGHNT and CDR2 is YYREEE (reference sequence). The CDR3 DNA follows: TGTGCCAGCAGCTTACAGGGTTTTGGGGCCAACGTCCTGACTTTC. Translated, it gives CASSLQGFGANVLTF.

This clone was observed a few times. The V gene is TRBV30, the J gene TRBJ1-4; weak D call: TRBD1 (5 bases). V was clipped by 2 bases and J by 7 bases, with 11 bases between them. CDR3 size: 13 residues. The V gene's germline CDR1 is GTSNPN and CDR2 SVGIG (reference sequence). This CDR3 reads CAWSWGGGEKLFF. The CDR3 coding sequence is TGTGCCTGGAGTTGGGGGGGAGGTGAAAAACTGTTTTTT.